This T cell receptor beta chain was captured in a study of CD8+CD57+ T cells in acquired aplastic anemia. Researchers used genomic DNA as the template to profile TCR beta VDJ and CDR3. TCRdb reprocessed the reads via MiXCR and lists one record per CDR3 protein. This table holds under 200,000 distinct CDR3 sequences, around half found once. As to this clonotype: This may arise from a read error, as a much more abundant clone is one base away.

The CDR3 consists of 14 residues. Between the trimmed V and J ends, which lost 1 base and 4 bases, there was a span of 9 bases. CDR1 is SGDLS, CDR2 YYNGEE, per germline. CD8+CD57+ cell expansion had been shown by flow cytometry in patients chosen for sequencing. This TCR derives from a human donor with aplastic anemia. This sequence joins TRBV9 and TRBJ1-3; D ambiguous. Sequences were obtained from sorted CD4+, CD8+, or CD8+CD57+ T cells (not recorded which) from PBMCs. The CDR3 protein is CASSVFMGGNTIYF. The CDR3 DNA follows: TGTGCCAGCAGCGTATTCATGGGGGGAAACACCATATATTTT.